These 3 T cell receptor beta chains were sequenced from one sample in a study of cytomegalovirus exposure and HLA in healthy donors. Both 60 Vbeta primers and 13 Jbeta primers went into the PCR. Libraries were prepared by immunoSEQ multiplex PCR; TCRdb keeps only in-frame clonotypes and omits some of them. The table includes 150,000 to 200,000 clones, roughly 77% detected once. The sequenced sample consisted of PBMCs. These receptors came from a woman aged 35 to 49 in good health and CMV-seropositive.

The chain combines TRBV2 with TRBJ1-6; D is ambiguous. The CDR3 length is 12 residues. Germline assignment: CDR1 SNHLY and CDR2 FYNNEI. Trimming pared 4 bases from V and 7 bases from J, leaving 5 bases between. DNA of the CDR3: TGTGCCAGCAGTGTAATGAATTCACCCCTCCACTTT. It specifies CASSVMNSPLHF.

The chain links TRBV4-3 to TRBJ2-7; D is perhaps TRBD2 (5 bases). Trimming shortened V by 6 bases and J by 6 bases, and 21 bases separated the two germline ends. This CDR3 is built from 15 residues. Germline V gene data show CDR1 as LGHNA and CDR2 as YSLEER. The CDR3 bases are TGCGCCAGCAGTCGGGGTCCCACTACTCCGCTCGAGCAGTACTTC. Translation gives CASSRGPTTPLEQYF.

The sample holds a few counts of this clone. The J gene is TRBJ2-7, the V gene TRBV6-6; tentatively, D is TRBD2 (6 bases). V lost 7 bases, J lost 4 bases, and 14 bases lay in between. Germline CDR1 MNHNY, CDR2 SVGAGI (reference sequence). The CDR3 has 13 amino acids. CDR3 sequence: CASIWESGYEQYF. CDR3 nucleotides: TGTGCCAGCATTTGGGAAAGCGGGTACGAGCAGTACTTC.